Shown below are 23 T cell receptor beta chains from a single sample sequenced in a study of shared clonotypes between healthy human individuals. Assay: immunoSEQ multiplex PCR; the TCRdb copy retains only in-frame clones and omits some. The sample lists approximately 980,000 clones, approximately 80% occurring once. The specimen sequenced was memory CD4+ T cells sorted from blood. Subset specified: CD45RA-negative fraction. All receptors derive from a young man in good health.

The chain uses TRBV9 and TRBJ2-1, with D maybe TRBD2 (5 bases). The CDR3 spans 15 residues. CDR1 and CDR2 (germline): SGDLS, YYNGEE. Between the trimmed V and J ends, which lost 0 bases and 6 bases, there was a span of 13 bases. DNA of the CDR3: TGTGCCAGCAGCGTAGTGTCTAGCAACAGCAATGAGCAGTTCTTC. As protein: CASSVVSSNSNEQFF.

V is TRBV19 and J is TRBJ1-4, with unresolved D. V lost 5 bases, J lost 7 bases, and 11 bases lay in between. CDR3 size: 13 residues. Germline values: CDR1 LNHDA, CDR2 SQIVND (reference sequence). CDR3 in DNA: TGTGCCAGTAGTCTGGGAAAGGGTGAAAAACTGTTTTTT. It specifies CASSLGKGEKLFF.

This clone was seen a handful of times. V gene TRBV11-3 combines with J gene TRBJ2-7; a weak D match, TRBD2 (6 bases). Looked up from germline, CDR1 is SGHNT and CDR2 is YENEEA. V was clipped by 1 base and J by 13 bases, with 17 bases between them. This CDR3 is built from 13 residues. The DNA for the CDR3 is TGTGCCAGCAGCTTAGGCTCCTCCGGGACTTCCTACTTC. Residues: CASSLGSSGTSYF.

The J gene is TRBJ1-1, the V gene TRBV19; the D is unclear. Germline CDR1 reads LNHDA; CDR2 reads SQIVND (reference sequence). The CDR3 is made up of 14 amino acids. The germline V and J ends were trimmed by 1 base and 1 base, with 7 bases remaining between them. The CDR3 coding sequence is TGTGCCAGTAGTATAGGGACGGCGAACACTGAAGCTTTCTTT. Amino acids: CASSIGTANTEAFF.

This sequence joins TRBV9 and TRBJ2-3, with a tentative D call TRBD2 (7 bases). This CDR3 is built from 15 residues. Germline CDR1 reads SGDLS; CDR2 reads YYNGEE. The V end was cut by 7 bases, the J end by 8 bases, with 23 bases between. CDR3 sequence reads: CASAPWGGGLGTQYF. The CDR3 DNA is TGTGCCAGCGCCCCCTGGGGCGGGGGCTTGGGTACGCAGTATTTT.

V is TRBV10-1 and J is TRBJ2-1; D is possibly TRBD2 (7 bases). The CDR3 loop spans 15 amino acids. Germline V gene sequence: CDR1 WNHNN, CDR2 SYGVQD (reference sequence). V was clipped by 2 bases and J by 4 bases, with 12 bases between them. CDR3 sequence: CASSEGGGRYNEQFF. In DNA form, the CDR3 reads TGCGCCAGCAGTGAGGGGGGGGGCCGGTACAATGAGCAGTTCTTC.

The genes are TRBV27 and TRBJ1-6, with TRBD1 as a possible D gene (6 bases). Germline V gene lookup returns CDR1 MNHEY and CDR2 SMNVEV (reference sequence). V dropped 2 bases and J dropped 6 bases, with 11 bases sitting between them. This CDR3 is 15 amino acids long. This chain's CDR3 is CASSLAGVFNSPLHF. The CDR3 nucleotides read TGTGCCAGCAGTTTAGCAGGGGTCTTTAATTCACCCCTCCACTTT.

This clone was seen more than once but under ten times. V gene TRBV7-8 combines with J gene TRBJ2-7, with D hard to call. The V end was cut by 3 bases, the J end by 1 base, with 10 bases between. Germline CDR1 and CDR2: SGHVS and FQNEAQ. The length of the CDR3 is 14 residues. Written as DNA, the CDR3 is TGTGCCAGCAGCTTCCTTGGTGTGTCCTACGAGCAGTACTTC. It is translated as CASSFLGVSYEQYF.

This clone was picked up a small number of times. At one of its ends the junction is not consistent with the germline gene, which may arise from a read error. V usage is TRBV7-8 and J usage is TRBJ1-1; no clear D gene. Looked up from germline, CDR1 is SGHVS and CDR2 is FQNEAQ. The CDR3 is 15 amino acids. CDR3 in DNA: TGTGCCAGCAACTTATATCCGGGAGAAAACACTGAAGCTTTCTTT. The encoded protein is CASNLYPGENTEAFF.

This sequence joins TRBV6-6 and TRBJ1-5; no firm D call. Germline assignment: CDR1 MNHNY and CDR2 SVGAGI (reference sequence). The V and J ends lost 3 bases and 3 bases respectively, with 6 bases between them. This CDR3 region has 13 residues. The DNA for the CDR3 is TGTGCCAGCAGTTATTTCCCCAATCAGCCCCAGCATTTT. Amino acid sequence: CASSYFPNQPQHF.

About this clone: Other DNA sequences in this sample translate to the same CDR3. This chain joins TRBV18 and TRBJ1-2, with a possible D match to TRBD1 (6 bases). The CDR3 has 14 amino acids. Trimming shortened V by 0 bases and J by 2 bases, and 7 bases separated the two germline ends. The V gene's germline CDR1 is KGHSH and CDR2 LQKENI. The CDR3: CASSPPGGNYGYTF. In DNA form, the CDR3 reads TGTGCCAGCTCACCACCAGGGGGGAACTATGGCTACACCTTC. The whole variable domain, remainder taken from reference TRBV18 and TRBJ1-2, is NAGVMQNPRHLVRRRGQEARLRCSPMKGHSHVYWYRQLPEEGLKFMVYLQKENIIDESGMPKERFSAEFPKEGPSILRIQQVVRGDSAAYFCASSPPGGNYGYTFGSGTRLTVV.

This chain joins TRBV2 and TRBJ2-1; 9 bases align to TRBD2. The J segment lost 10 bases and the V segment lost 6 bases, leaving 13 bases of the junction unmatched. CDR3 length: 15 residues. Per the germline V gene, CDR1 is SNHLY and CDR2 is FYNNEI. The CDR3, as DNA: TGTGCCAGCAGCCCCGAATGGCGGGGGGGAAACGAGCAGTTCTTC. It encodes CASSPEWRGGNEQFF. The full variable domain, in which reference TRBV2 and TRBJ2-1 provide the parts outside the CDR3, is EPEVTQTPSHQVTQMGQEVILRCVPISNHLYFYWYRQILGQKVEFLVSFYNNEISEKSEIFDDQFSVERPDGSNFTLKIRSTKLEDSAMYFCASSPEWRGGNEQFFGPGTRLTVL.

This chain joins TRBV5-4 and TRBJ2-7, with 9 bases matching TRBD1. Trimming at V came to 10 bases and at J to 9 bases, leaving 14 bases not matched to a gene. This CDR3 is built from 13 residues. The germline gives CDR1 SGHNT, CDR2 YYREEE (reference sequence). The CDR3 here is CAGTDRGSVLQYF. The CDR3, as DNA: TGTGCCGGGACGGACAGGGGAAGCGTTTTGCAGTACTTC. Full variable domain (outside the CDR3, taken from reference TRBV5-4 and TRBJ2-7): ETGVTQSPTHLIKTRGQQVTLRCSSQSGHNTVSWYQQALGQGPQFIFQYYREEENGRGNFPPRFSGLQFPNYSSELNVNALELDDSALYLCAGTDRGSVLQYFGPGTRLTVT.

The chain employs TRBV30 and TRBJ2-1; TRBD1 is a possible D gene (5 bases). V lost 5 bases to trimming and J lost 6 bases, with 11 bases between them. Germline CDR1 reads GTSNPN; CDR2 reads SVGIG (reference sequence). The CDR3 loop spans 12 amino acids. As DNA, the CDR3 is TGTGCCTGGGGGCAGGGTGGCAATGAGCAGTTCTTC. Amino acids: CAWGQGGNEQFF.

The chain links TRBV6-5 to TRBJ1-3, with 7 bases fitting TRBD1. The V gene end was trimmed by 6 bases and the J gene end by 0 bases; junction bases not matched to a gene: 5. Germline CDR1 is MNHEY and CDR2 is SVGAGI. The CDR3 sequence is 15 residues long. CDR3 in amino acids: CASSSGQYSGNTIYF. CDR3 coding DNA: TGTGCCAGCAGCTCGGGACAGTACTCTGGAAACACCATATATTTT.

The genes are TRBV2 and TRBJ1-1, with 7 bases matching TRBD1. V shed 5 bases and J 0 bases; nucleotides not matched to a gene: 6. The CDR3 covers 15 residues. In germline, CDR1 is SNHLY, CDR2 FYNNEI. The CDR3 protein is CASSRDSSMNTEAFF. The CDR3 nucleotides are TGTGCCAGCAGTCGGGACAGCAGCATGAACACTGAAGCTTTCTTT. Combining the CDR3 with reference TRBV2 and TRBJ1-1 gives the whole variable domain EPEVTQTPSHQVTQMGQEVILRCVPISNHLYFYWYRQILGQKVEFLVSFYNNEISEKSEIFDDQFSVERPDGSNFTLKIRSTKLEDSAMYFCASSRDSSMNTEAFFGQGTRLTVV.

The chain recombines TRBV30 with TRBJ2-3; 8 positions agree with TRBD2. The CDR3 contains 13 residues. V was clipped by 5 bases and J by 1 base; unmatched bases: 2. Germline V gene lookup returns CDR1 GTSNPN and CDR2 SVGIG (reference sequence). The CDR3: CAWAGGRTDTQYF. As DNA, the CDR3 is TGTGCCTGGGCGGGGGGACGCACAGATACGCAGTATTTT.

The chain joins TRBV5-4 to TRBJ1-2, with D perhaps matching TRBD1 (5 bases). Between the trimmed V and J ends, which lost 6 bases and 4 bases, there was a span of 13 bases. Germline CDR1 is SGHNT and CDR2 is YYREEE (reference sequence). This CDR3 has 13 residues. CDR3 nucleotide sequence: TGTGCCAGCACATCCCGGGGGACCTATGGCTACACCTTC. Translating gives CASTSRGTYGYTF.

This clone was detected ten times or more. V gene TRBV18 combines with J gene TRBJ2-5; maybe TRBD2 (6 bases). Trimming cost V 1 base and J 6 bases, with 12 bases left between them. CDR1 and CDR2 from the germline V gene are KGHSH and LQKENI. The CDR3 runs to 14 residues. CDR3 protein: CASSPQLASKTQYF. The CDR3 DNA sequence: TGTGCCAGCTCACCACAACTAGCTTCGAAGACCCAGTACTTC. The variable domain in full, completed from reference TRBV18 and TRBJ2-5, reads NAGVMQNPRHLVRRRGQEARLRCSPMKGHSHVYWYRQLPEEGLKFMVYLQKENIIDESGMPKERFSAEFPKEGPSILRIQQVVRGDSAAYFCASSPQLASKTQYFGPGTRLLVL.

This clone occurred once. The chain recombines TRBV9 with TRBJ2-1; D unresolved. The V end lost 0 bases, the J end lost 5 bases, and 12 bases lay between the germline ends. This CDR3 comprises 15 residues. CDR1 and CDR2 from the germline V gene are SGDLS and YYNGEE. CDR3 in amino acids: CASSVGWSSHNEQFF. The CDR3, as DNA: TGTGCCAGCAGCGTAGGCTGGAGTTCCCACAATGAGCAGTTCTTC.

Concerning this clone itself: The same CDR3 arises from other DNA sequences in this sample as well. This chain links TRBV6-1 with TRBJ1-5; D not resolved. Germline CDR1 and CDR2: MNHNS and SASEGT. The CDR3 has 14 residues. V was shortened by 2 bases and J by 0 bases, with 5 bases between the two germline ends. DNA of the CDR3: TGTGCCAGCAGTGAACGGGGTAGCAATCAGCCCCAGCATTTT. It yields the protein CASSERGSNQPQHF.

In its sample, this clone was seen a few times. V and J are TRBV18 and TRBJ2-3, with D unclear. This CDR3 comprises 15 residues. V shed 3 bases and J shed 0 bases, with 10 bases lying between them. Germline V CDR1 and CDR2: KGHSH, LQKENI. In DNA, the CDR3 is TGTGCCAGCTCACCGCCTCTAAGTAGCACAGATACGCAGTATTTT. Translated, it gives CASSPPLSSTDTQYF. Full variable domain (missing parts from reference TRBV18 and TRBJ2-3): NAGVMQNPRHLVRRRGQEARLRCSPMKGHSHVYWYRQLPEEGLKFMVYLQKENIIDESGMPKERFSAEFPKEGPSILRIQQVVRGDSAAYFCASSPPLSSTDTQYFGPGTRLTVL.

The chain joins TRBV2 to TRBJ1-1; D is perhaps TRBD1 (6 bases). The CDR3 runs 14 residues. With 8 bases removed from V and 6 bases from J, the gap between germline ends came to 19 bases. The germline V gene encodes CDR1 SNHLY and CDR2 FYNNEI. This CDR3 is CASRDQGYGAEAFF. The CDR3, as DNA: TGTGCCAGCCGAGACCAGGGGTATGGGGCTGAAGCTTTCTTT.